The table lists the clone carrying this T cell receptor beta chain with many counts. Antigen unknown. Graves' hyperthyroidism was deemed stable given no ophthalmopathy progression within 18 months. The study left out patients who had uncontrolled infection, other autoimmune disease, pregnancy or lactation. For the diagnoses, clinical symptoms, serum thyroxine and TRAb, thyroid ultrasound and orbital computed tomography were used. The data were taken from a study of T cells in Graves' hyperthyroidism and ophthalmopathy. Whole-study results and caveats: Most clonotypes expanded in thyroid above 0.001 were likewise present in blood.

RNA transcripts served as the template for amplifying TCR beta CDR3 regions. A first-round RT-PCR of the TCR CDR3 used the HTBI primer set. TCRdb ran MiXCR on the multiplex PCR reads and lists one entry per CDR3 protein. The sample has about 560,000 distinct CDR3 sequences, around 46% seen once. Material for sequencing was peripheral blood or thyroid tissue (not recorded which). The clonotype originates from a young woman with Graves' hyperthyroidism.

The CDR3 bases are TGTGCCAGCAGTGAGATGTCCTATGGCTACACCTTC. Translation gives CASSEMSYGYTF. The chain joins TRBV6-5 to TRBJ1-2; no reliable D call. The CDR3 has 12 residues. Trimming removed 5 bases at V and 4 bases at J, with 8 bases between. CDR1 MNHEY and CDR2 SVGAGI come from the germline V gene.